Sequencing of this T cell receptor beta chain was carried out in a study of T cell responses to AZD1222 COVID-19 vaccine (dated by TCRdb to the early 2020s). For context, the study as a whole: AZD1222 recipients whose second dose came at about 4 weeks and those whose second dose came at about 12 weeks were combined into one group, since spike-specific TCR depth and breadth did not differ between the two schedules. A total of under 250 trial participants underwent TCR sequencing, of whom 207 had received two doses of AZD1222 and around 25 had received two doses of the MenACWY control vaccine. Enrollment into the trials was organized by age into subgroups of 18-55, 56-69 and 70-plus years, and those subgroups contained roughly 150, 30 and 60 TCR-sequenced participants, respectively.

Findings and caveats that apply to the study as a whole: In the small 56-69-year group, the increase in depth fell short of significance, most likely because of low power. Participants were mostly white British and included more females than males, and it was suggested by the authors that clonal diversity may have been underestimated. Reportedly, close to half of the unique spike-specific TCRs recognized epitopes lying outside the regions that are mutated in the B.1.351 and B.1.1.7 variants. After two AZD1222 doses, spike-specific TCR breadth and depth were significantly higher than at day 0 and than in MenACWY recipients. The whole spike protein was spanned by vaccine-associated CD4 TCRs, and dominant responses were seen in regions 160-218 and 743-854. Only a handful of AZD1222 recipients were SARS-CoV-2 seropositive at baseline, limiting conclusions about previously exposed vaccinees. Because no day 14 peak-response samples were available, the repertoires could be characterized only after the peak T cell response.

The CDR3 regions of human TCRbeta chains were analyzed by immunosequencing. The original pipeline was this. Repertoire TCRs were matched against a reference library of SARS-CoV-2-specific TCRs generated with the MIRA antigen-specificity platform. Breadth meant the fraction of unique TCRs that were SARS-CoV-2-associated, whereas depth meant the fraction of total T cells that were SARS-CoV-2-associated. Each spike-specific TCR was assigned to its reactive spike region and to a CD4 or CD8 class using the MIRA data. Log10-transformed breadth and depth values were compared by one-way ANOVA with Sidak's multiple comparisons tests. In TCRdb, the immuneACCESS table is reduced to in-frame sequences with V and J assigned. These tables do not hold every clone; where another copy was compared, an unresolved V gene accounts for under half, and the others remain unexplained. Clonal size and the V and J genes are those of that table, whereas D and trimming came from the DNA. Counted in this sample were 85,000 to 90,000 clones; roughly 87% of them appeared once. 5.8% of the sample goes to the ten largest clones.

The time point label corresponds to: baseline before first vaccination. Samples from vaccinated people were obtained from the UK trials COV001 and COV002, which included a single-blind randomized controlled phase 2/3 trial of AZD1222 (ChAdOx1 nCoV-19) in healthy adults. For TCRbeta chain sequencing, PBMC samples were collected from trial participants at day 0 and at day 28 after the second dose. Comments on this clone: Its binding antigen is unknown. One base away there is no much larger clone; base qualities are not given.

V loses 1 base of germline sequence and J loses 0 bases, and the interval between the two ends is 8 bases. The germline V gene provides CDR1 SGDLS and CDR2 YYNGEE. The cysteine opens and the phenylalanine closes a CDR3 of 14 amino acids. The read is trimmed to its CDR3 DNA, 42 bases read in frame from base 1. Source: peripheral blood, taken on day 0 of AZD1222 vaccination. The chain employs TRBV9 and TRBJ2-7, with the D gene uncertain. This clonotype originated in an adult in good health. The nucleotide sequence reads TGTGCCAGCAGCGTATCTGGTAACTCCTACGAGCAGTACTTC. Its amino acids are CASSVSGNSYEQYF.